These T cell receptor beta chains were read from a single sample in a study of neoadjuvant anti-PD-1 for oral cavity cancer. Profiling relied on immunoSEQ multiplex PCR, and the TCRdb table lists in-frame clones only, not all of them. The sample consists of under 8,000 clones, under 85% of them appearing once. The material was PBMCs, obtained before nivolumab (anti-PD-1) treatment. Source of these receptors: a person aged 40-85 years with oral cavity squamous cell carcinoma. Each CDR3 is given with its conserved first and last residue.

j_call v_call cdr3_aa
TRBJ1-6 TRBV6-1 CASSEEYNSPLHF
TRBJ1-2 TRBV29-1 CSFRTGGYGYTF
TRBJ2-2 TRBV7-3 CASSSSSYTGELFF
TRBJ1-6 TRBV6-6 CASSPDRVGSPLHF
TRBJ1-3 TRBV15 CATSSMDRGAGNTIYF
TRBJ2-7 TRBV4-2 CASSQAPRVSGSYEQYF
TRBJ1-1 TRBV2 CASNRRQGRDTEAFF
TRBJ1-3 TRBV2 CASSKMTGAGLTIYF
TRBJ2-7 TRBV25-1 CASSGRTFEQYF
TRBJ2-7 TRBV4-2 CASSQAGDGFRPYEQYF
TRBJ1-6 TRBV19 CASSGHRGRDSPLHF
TRBJ1-2 TRBV7-8 CASSLGTGGYGYTF
TRBJ2-7 TRBV9 CASSVGIGGTAYEQYF
TRBJ1-2 TRBV13 CASSLGTGLYGYTF
TRBJ1-5 TRBV7-2 CASSVHQGSGRPQHF
TRBJ1-2 TRBV5-1 CASSTQGTDYGYTF
TRBJ1-4 TRBV7-9 CASSYLIEKLFF
TRBJ1-3 TRBV6-5 CASSYRFYSGNTIYF
TRBJ2-2 TRBV4-3 CASSQEDRGRAGELFF
TRBJ2-7 TRBV6-1 CASSDETGEDYEQYF
TRBJ1-6 TRBV7-6 CASSGRGVNSPLHF
TRBJ1-2 TRBV2 CASSQGQGVYGYTF
TRBJ2-3 TRBV5-1 CASSSLTSGGAADTQYF
TRBJ2-2 TRBV7-7 CASSLAWAGELFF
TRBJ2-3 TRBV28 CASRSRGRADTQYF
TRBJ1-3 TRBV7-9 CASSLGVGQAAGGTIYF
TRBJ2-5 TRBV2 CASSGQLQETQYF
TRBJ1-2 TRBV29-1 CSVDPGHTNYGYTF
TRBJ2-5 TRBV5-6 CASSFSGRETQYF
TRBJ2-5 TRBV7-8 CASSLRTLRETQYF
TRBJ1-1 TRBV29-1 CSVEDQSDTEAFF
TRBJ2-3 TRBV10-1 CASSVGTGVTDTQYF
TRBJ1-2 TRBV5-5 CASSFRQGVNYGYTF
TRBJ2-3 TRBV19 CASSPQGATDTQYF
TRBJ1-2 TRBV4-2 CASSLDNGAVNYGYTF
TRBJ1-1 TRBV5-5 CASSLSAVNTEAFF
TRBJ1-1 TRBV6-1 CASSEGGTGYTEAFF
TRBJ2-2 TRBV7-8 CASSFDTQNTGELFF
TRBJ1-5 TRBV7-9 CASSLGQGDRNQPQHF
TRBJ1-6 TRBV5-6 CATGRNNSPLHF